This paragraph covers one T cell receptor (beta chain) sequence. CDR1 and CDR2 (germline): SEHNR, FQNEAQ (reference sequence). This CDR3 region has 14 residues. The ends were cut back, 5 bases at V and 6 bases at J, with 11 bases in the middle. Profiling relied on immunoSEQ multiplex PCR, and the TCRdb table lists in-frame clones only, not all of them. The data show some 240,000 clones, with roughly 84% seen just once and 1.5% held by the top ten. This specimen comes from a study of blood T cell repertoires in COVID-19. This chain joins TRBV7-9 and TRBJ1-6; a possible D gene is TRBD1 (5 bases). This receptor was identified in a woman aged 40-49 years who had recovered from COVID-19. Sequencing used peripheral blood. In DNA, the CDR3 is TGTGCCAGCAGCCCGACAGAGGCTAATTCACCCCTCCACTTT. Protein product: CASSPTEANSPLHF.